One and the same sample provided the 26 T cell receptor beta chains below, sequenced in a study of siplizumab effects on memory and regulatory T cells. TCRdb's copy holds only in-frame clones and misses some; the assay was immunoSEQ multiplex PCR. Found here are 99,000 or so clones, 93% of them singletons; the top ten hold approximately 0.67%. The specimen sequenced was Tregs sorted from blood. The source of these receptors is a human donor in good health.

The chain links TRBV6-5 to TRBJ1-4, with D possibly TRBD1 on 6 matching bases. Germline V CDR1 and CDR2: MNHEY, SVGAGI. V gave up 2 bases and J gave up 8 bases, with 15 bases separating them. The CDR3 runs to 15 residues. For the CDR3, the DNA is TGTGCCAGCAGTTACGGACAGATGATTGGAGAAAAACTGTTTTTT. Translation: CASSYGQMIGEKLFF.

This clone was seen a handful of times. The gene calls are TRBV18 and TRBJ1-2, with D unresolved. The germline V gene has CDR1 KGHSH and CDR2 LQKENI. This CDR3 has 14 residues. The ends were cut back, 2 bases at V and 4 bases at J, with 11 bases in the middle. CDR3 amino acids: CASSPTGASYGYTF. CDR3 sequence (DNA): TGTGCCAGCTCACCAACCGGAGCCTCCTATGGCTACACCTTC.

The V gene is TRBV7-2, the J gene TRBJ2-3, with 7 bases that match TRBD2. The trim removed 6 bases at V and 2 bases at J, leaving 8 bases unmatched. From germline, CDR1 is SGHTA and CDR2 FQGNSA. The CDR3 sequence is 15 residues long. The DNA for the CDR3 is TGTGCCAGCAGACTAGACGGGGGGAACACAGATACGCAGTATTTT. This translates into CASRLDGGNTDTQYF.

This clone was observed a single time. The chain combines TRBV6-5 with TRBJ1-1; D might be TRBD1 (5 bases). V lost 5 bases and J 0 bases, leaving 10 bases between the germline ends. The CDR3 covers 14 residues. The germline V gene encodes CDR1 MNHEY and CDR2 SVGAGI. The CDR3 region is CASSRQTMNTEAFF. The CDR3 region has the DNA TGTGCCAGCAGTCGACAGACGATGAACACTGAAGCTTTCTTT.

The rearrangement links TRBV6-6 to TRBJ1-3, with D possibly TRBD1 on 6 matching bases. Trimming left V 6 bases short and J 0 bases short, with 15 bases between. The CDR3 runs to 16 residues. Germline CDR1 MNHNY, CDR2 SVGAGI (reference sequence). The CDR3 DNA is TGTGCCAGCAGCCGGCAGGGGACCTCCTCTGGAAACACCATATATTTT. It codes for CASSRQGTSSGNTIYF.

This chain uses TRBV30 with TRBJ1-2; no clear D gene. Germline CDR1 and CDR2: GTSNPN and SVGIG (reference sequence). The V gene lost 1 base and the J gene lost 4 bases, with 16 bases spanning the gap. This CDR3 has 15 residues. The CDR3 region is CAWSEGLPRGYGYTF. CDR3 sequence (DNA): TGTGCCTGGAGTGAGGGTCTGCCCCGGGGCTATGGCTACACCTTC.

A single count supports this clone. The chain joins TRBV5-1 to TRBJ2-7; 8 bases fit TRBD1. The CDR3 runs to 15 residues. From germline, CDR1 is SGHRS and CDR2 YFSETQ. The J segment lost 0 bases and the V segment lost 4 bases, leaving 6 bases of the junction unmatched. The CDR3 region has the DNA TGCGCCAGCAGCACATACAGGGGGGCCTCCTACGAGCAGTACTTC. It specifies CASSTYRGASYEQYF.

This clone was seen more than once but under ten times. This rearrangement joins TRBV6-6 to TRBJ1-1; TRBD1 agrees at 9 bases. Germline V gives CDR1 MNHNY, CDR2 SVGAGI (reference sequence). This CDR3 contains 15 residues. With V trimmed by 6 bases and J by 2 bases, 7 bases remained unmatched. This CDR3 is CASRDPGQGNTEAFF. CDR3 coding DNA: TGTGCCAGCAGGGATCCGGGACAGGGTAACACTGAAGCTTTCTTT.

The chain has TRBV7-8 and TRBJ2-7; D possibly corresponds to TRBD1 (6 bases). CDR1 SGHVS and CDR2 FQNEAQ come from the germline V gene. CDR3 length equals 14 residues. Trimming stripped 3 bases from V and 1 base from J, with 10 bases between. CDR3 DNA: TGTGCCAGCAGCTTCCGGGACATATCCTACGAGCAGTACTTC. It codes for CASSFRDISYEQYF.

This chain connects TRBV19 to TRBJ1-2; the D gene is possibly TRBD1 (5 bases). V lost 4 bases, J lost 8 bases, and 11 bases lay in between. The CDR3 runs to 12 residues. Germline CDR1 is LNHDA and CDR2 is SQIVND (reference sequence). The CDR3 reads CASSTRVDGYTF. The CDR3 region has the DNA TGTGCCAGTAGTACCAGGGTAGACGGCTACACCTTC.

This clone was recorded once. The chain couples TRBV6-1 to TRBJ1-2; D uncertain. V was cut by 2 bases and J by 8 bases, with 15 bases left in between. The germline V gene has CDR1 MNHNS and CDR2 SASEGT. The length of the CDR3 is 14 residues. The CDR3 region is CASSESGEPWGYTF. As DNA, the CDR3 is TGTGCCAGCAGTGAATCCGGGGAACCTTGGGGCTACACCTTC.

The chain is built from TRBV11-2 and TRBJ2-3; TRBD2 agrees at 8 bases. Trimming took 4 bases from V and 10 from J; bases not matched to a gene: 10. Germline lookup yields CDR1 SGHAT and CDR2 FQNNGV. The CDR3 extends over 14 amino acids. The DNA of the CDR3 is TGTGCCAGCAGCTCGGGACTAGGCCATTCGGCGCAGTATTTT. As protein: CASSSGLGHSAQYF.

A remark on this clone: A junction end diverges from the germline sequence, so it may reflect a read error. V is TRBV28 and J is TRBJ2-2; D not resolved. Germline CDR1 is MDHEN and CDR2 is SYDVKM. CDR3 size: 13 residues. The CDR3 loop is CASTLHGPGELFF. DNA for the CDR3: TGTGCCAGCACTTTACACGGTCCCGGGGAGCTGTTTTTT.

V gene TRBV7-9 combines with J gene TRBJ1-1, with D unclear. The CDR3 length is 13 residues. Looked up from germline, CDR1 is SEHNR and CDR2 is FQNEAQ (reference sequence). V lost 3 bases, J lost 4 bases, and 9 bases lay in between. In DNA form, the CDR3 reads TGTGCCAGCAGCTTCTCGAGGGCCACTGAAGCTTTCTTT. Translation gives CASSFSRATEAFF. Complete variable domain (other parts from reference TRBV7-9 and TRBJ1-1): DTGVSQNPRHKITKRGQNVTFRCDPISEHNRLYWYRQTLGQGPEFLTYFQNEAQLEKSRLLSDRFSAERPKGSFSTLEIQRTEQGDSAMYLCASSFSRATEAFFGQGTRLTVV.

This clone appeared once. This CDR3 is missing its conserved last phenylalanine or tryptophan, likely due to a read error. The CDR3 DNA reads TGCAGCGTAACTGGGACTAGCGGGGGTGCCAAAAACATTCAGTACCTC. This sequence encodes CSVTGTSGGAKNIQYL. The chain is built from TRBV29-1 and TRBJ2-4, with 14 bases matching TRBD2. From germline, CDR1 is SQVTM and CDR2 ANQGSEA. This CDR3 contains 16 residues. V trimming: 6 bases; J trimming: 1 base; junction bases outside the gene matches: 5.

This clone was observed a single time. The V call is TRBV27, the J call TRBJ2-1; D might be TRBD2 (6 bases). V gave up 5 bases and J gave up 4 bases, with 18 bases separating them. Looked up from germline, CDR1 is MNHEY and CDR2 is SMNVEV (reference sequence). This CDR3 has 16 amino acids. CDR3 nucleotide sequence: TGTGCCAGCAGTGGACTACTAGCTCCTTATTACAATGAGCAGTTCTTC. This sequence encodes CASSGLLAPYYNEQFF.

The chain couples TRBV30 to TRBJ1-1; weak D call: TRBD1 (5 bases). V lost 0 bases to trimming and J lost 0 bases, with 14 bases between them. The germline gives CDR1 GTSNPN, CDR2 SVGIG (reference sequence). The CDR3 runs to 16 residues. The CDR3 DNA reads TGTGCCTGGAGTGTAATAGGGGAGAGAGTGAACACTGAAGCTTTCTTT. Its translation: CAWSVIGERVNTEAFF. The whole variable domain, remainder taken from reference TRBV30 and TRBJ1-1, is SQTIHQWPATLVQPVGSPLSLECTVEGTSNPNLYWYRQAAGRGLQLLFYSVGIGQISSEVPQNLSASRPQDRQFILSSKKLLLSDSGFYLCAWSVIGERVNTEAFFGQGTRLTVV.

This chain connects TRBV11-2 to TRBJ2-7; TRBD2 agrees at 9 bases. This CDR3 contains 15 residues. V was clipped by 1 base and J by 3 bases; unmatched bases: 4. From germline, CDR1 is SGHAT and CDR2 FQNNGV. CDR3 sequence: CASSLVTSGFYEQYF. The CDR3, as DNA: TGTGCCAGCAGCTTAGTGACTAGCGGCTTCTACGAGCAGTACTTC.

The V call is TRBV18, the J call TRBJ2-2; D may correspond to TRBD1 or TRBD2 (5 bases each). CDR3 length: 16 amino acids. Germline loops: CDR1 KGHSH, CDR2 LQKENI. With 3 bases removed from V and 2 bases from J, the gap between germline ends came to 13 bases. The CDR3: CASSPPGPANTGELFF. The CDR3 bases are TGTGCCAGCTCACCTCCGGGACCCGCTAACACCGGGGAGCTGTTTTTT.

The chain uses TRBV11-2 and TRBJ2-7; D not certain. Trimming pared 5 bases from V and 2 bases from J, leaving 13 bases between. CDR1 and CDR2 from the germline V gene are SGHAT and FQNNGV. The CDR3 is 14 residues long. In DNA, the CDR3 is TGTGCCAGCAGCCCACGGGTCAGCGCCTACGAGCAGTACTTC. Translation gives CASSPRVSAYEQYF.

The CDR3 loop is CASRWPGTGELFF. As DNA, the CDR3 is TGTGCCAGCAGGTGGCCAGGCACCGGGGAGCTGTTTTTT. The gene calls are TRBV6-1 and TRBJ2-2, with D hard to call. V was cut by 6 bases and J by 4 bases, with 9 bases left in between. The CDR3 is made up of 13 amino acids. Germline-derived CDR1 and CDR2 are MNHNS and SASEGT.

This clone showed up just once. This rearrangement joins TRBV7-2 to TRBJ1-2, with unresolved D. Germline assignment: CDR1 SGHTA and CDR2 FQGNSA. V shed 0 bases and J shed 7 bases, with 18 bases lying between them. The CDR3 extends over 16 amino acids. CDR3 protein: CASSLASGYTGTGYTF. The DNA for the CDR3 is TGTGCCAGCAGCTTAGCGTCCGGGTACACGGGTACTGGCTACACCTTC. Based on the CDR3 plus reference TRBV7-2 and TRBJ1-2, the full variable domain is GAGVSQSPSNKVTEKGKDVELRCDPISGHTALYWYRQSLGQGLEFLIYFQGNSAPDKSGLPSDRFSAERTGGSVSTLTIQRTQQEDSAVYLCASSLASGYTGTGYTFGSGTRLTVV.

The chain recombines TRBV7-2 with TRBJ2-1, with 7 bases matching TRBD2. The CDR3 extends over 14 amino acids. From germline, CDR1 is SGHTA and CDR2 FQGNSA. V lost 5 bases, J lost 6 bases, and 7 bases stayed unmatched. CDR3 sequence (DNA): TGTGCCAGCAGCGCGGGGGTCTTCCCCAATGAGCAGTTCTTC. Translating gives CASSAGVFPNEQFF.

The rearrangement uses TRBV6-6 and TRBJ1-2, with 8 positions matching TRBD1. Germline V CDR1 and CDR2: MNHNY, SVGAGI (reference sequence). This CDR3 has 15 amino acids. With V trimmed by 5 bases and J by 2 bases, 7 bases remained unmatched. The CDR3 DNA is TGTGCCAGCAGTCTGGCTGGACAGGGAAACTATGGCTACACCTTC. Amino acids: CASSLAGQGNYGYTF.

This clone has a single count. The CDR3 region is CASSLAGTRHNEQFF. The DNA for the CDR3 is TGTGCCAGCAGCTTGGCGGGGACAAGACACAATGAGCAGTTCTTC. J is TRBJ2-1 and V is TRBV5-6; D possibly corresponds to TRBD1 (6 bases). V was pared by 0 bases and J by 5 bases, with 12 bases between. The germline V gene encodes CDR1 SGHDT and CDR2 YYEEEE. This CDR3 spans 15 amino acids.

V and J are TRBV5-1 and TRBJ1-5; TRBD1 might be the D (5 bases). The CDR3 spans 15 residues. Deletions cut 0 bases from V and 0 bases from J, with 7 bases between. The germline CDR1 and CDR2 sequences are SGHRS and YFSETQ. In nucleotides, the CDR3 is TGCGCCAGCAGCTTGGGGGACGTTAGCAATCAGCCCCAGCATTTT. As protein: CASSLGDVSNQPQHF.